This T cell receptor (beta chain) emerged from a study of OX40 agonist ivuxolimab in advanced cancers. Points from the study as a whole: Certain nonresponders likewise exhibited a low normalized T-cell clonal expansion.

Germline assignment: CDR1 MNHEY and CDR2 SMNVEV (reference sequence). CDR3 length equals 13 residues. The V end lost 2 bases, the J end lost 4 bases, and 8 bases lay between the germline ends. People who had autoimmune disease history or systemic immunosuppression were excluded. The assay was immunoSEQ multiplex PCR, and TCRdb's table has in-frame clones only and misses some. The profile covers approximately 74,000 clones, with just over 90% appearing a single time and about 5.5% taken by the ten largest. On this clone itself: Antigen specificity is unknown.

This rearrangement joins TRBV27 to TRBJ1-2; no firm D call. This clonotype originated in an adult with an advanced solid tumor such as melanoma, head and neck, liver or kidney cancer. Source: CD4+ or CD8+ T cells sorted from blood, taken in a trial of the OX40 agonist ivuxolimab. In DNA form, the CDR3 reads TGTGCCAGCAGTTTACAAGGGTTCTATGGCTACACCTTC. Amino acid sequence: CASSLQGFYGYTF.